These 25 T cell receptor beta chains came from one sample sequenced in a study of blood T cell repertoires in COVID-19. TCRdb's copy holds only in-frame clones and misses some; the assay was immunoSEQ multiplex PCR. Among more than 100,000 clones, over 70% were seen once, and the ten largest hold 30%. Material: peripheral blood. The receptors stem from a woman between 65 and 79 years old with acute or convalescent COVID-19.

The J gene is TRBJ2-7, the V gene TRBV18; weak D call: TRBD2 (6 bases). The length of the CDR3 is 14 residues. Per germline, CDR1 KGHSH and CDR2 LQKENI. V was trimmed by 3 bases and J by 6 bases, leaving 15 bases between them. CDR3 nucleotides: TGTGCCAGCTCACCTTCCCCGGCGGGGACCGAGCAGTACTTC. Translating gives CASSPSPAGTEQYF.

The chain uses TRBV5-1 and TRBJ1-2; 8 nucleotides agree with TRBD1. The germline CDR1 and CDR2 sequences are SGHRS and YFSETQ. Trimming cost V 5 bases and J 6 bases; bases outside gene matches: 6. This CDR3 region has 13 residues. This chain's CDR3 is CASRSDRGDGYTF. CDR3 nucleotide sequence: TGCGCCAGCAGATCCGACAGGGGAGATGGCTACACCTTC.

The chain couples TRBV6-5 to TRBJ1-1, with D perhaps matching TRBD1 (6 bases). CDR3 length equals 14 residues. V dropped 2 bases and J dropped 1 base, with 8 bases sitting between them. The germline V gene encodes CDR1 MNHEY and CDR2 SVGAGI. The chain's CDR3 is CASSYRTANTEAFF. CDR3 DNA sequence: TGTGCCAGCAGTTACCGGACAGCGAACACTGAAGCTTTCTTT.

In its sample, this clone was seen once. The V call is TRBV2, the J call TRBJ2-5; TRBD2 matches 13 bases. The CDR3 runs 16 residues. Trimming cost V 0 bases and J 2 bases; bases outside gene matches: 0. Per the germline V gene, CDR1 is SNHLY and CDR2 is FYNNEI. The CDR3 here is CASSEALAGGQETQYF. CDR3 bases: TGTGCCAGCAGTGAAGCACTAGCGGGGGGGCAAGAGACCCAGTACTTC.

The chain is built from TRBV12-5 and TRBJ1-2, with TRBD1 identical over 10 bases. After removal of 6 bases from V and 6 bases from J, the junction contained 4 bases not matched to a gene. CDR1 and CDR2 (germline): LGHNT, FRNRAP. This CDR3 has 13 residues. The DNA for the CDR3 is TGTGCTAGTGGGCGACAGGGGGCACATGGCTACACCTTC. It translates to CASGRQGAHGYTF.

A single count supports this clone. This chain links TRBV28 with TRBJ2-7, with D possibly TRBD2 on 6 matching bases. The germline gives CDR1 MDHEN, CDR2 SYDVKM. CDR3 length: 13 amino acids. V gave up 7 bases and J gave up 0 bases, with 10 bases separating them. Written as DNA, the CDR3 is TGTGCCAGCATCCGCGGGGACTCCTACGAGCAGTACTTC. It codes for CASIRGDSYEQYF.

This chain connects TRBV19 to TRBJ1-2; a weak D match, TRBD1 (6 bases). CDR3 size: 16 residues. Germline V CDR1 and CDR2: LNHDA, SQIVND (reference sequence). Trimming stripped 1 base from V and 2 bases from J, with 14 bases between. CDR3 loop: CASSIGRRTGNYGYTF. The CDR3 DNA reads as TGTGCCAGTAGTATAGGTCGGCGAACAGGGAACTATGGCTACACCTTC. The variable domain in full, completed from reference TRBV19 and TRBJ1-2, reads DGGITQSPKYLFRKEGQNVTLSCEQNLNHDAMYWYRQDPGQGLRLIYYSQIVNDFQKGDIAEGYSVSREKKESFPLTVTSAQKNPTAFYLCASSIGRRTGNYGYTFGSGTRLTVV.

The chain recombines TRBV28 with TRBJ1-1; D not resolved. Trimming removed 6 bases from V and 0 bases from J, with 11 bases in between. Germline CDR1 reads MDHEN; CDR2 reads SYDVKM. This CDR3 region has 14 residues. As DNA, the CDR3 is TGTGCCAGCAGGCCCGCTATTATGAACACTGAAGCTTTCTTT. Translation: CASRPAIMNTEAFF.

The gene calls are TRBV3-1 (or the pseudogene TRBV3-2) and TRBJ2-5; TRBD2 matches at 8 bases. With V trimmed by 2 bases and J by 3 bases, 5 bases remained unmatched. The CDR3 runs to 15 residues. The V gene's germline CDR1 is LGHDT and CDR2 YNNKEL (reference sequence). The CDR3 DNA follows: TGTGCCAGCAGCCAACGGGGGGGGATGGAAGAGACCCAGTACTTC. This codes for CASSQRGGMEETQYF.

The chain combines TRBV27 with TRBJ1-5; D uncertain. Germline V lookup: CDR1 MNHEY, CDR2 SMNVEV (reference sequence). This CDR3 spans 15 amino acids. V was cut by 2 bases and J by 2 bases, with 10 bases left in between. The CDR3 DNA reads as TGTGCCAGCAGTTTAGACTCTTTGGGCAATCAGCCCCAGCATTTT. This codes for CASSLDSLGNQPQHF.

The CDR3 is CASSGEGLRSGGYTF. CDR3 coding DNA: TGTGCCAGCAGTGGTGAGGGCCTACGCTCGGGAGGTTACACCTTC. The chain has TRBV2 and TRBJ1-2, with D unclear. With 4 bases removed from V and 11 bases from J, the gap between germline ends came to 23 bases. Germline assignment: CDR1 SNHLY and CDR2 FYNNEI. CDR3 length: 15 residues. The variable domain in full, with the rest retrieved from reference TRBV2 and TRBJ1-2, is EPEVTQTPSHQVTQMGQEVILRCVPISNHLYFYWYRQILGQKVEFLVSFYNNEISEKSEIFDDQFSVERPDGSNFTLKIRSTKLEDSAMYFCASSGEGLRSGGYTFGSGTRLTVV.

The table lists this clone with a count of one. V is TRBV5-1 and J is TRBJ2-7; weak D call: TRBD1 (5 bases). Germline assignment: CDR1 SGHRS and CDR2 YFSETQ. This CDR3 has 15 amino acids. V lost 4 bases to trimming and J lost 6 bases, with 20 bases between them. CDR3 in amino acids: CASSPGPISSGEQYF. CDR3 nucleotide sequence: TGCGCCAGCAGCCCAGGGCCCATAAGTTCTGGCGAGCAGTACTTC.

This rearrangement joins TRBV18 to TRBJ1-5, with 8 nucleotides matching TRBD1. The germline V gene encodes CDR1 KGHSH and CDR2 LQKENI. With V trimmed by 0 bases and J by 7 bases, 5 bases remained unmatched. This CDR3 has 15 residues. CDR3 sequence (DNA): TGTGCCAGCTCACCACCGTCAGGGGGCGCGCAGCCCCAGCATTTT. Its translation is CASSPPSGGAQPQHF.

The chain combines TRBV10-3 with TRBJ1-3; 7 nucleotides line up with TRBD1. Trimming cost V 8 bases and J 4 bases; bases outside gene matches: 2. CDR1 and CDR2 (germline): ENHRY, SYGVKD. CDR3 length equals 12 residues. CDR3 nucleotide sequence: TGTGCCATCCAGGGGGAAGGAAACACCATATATTTT. Amino acid sequence: CAIQGEGNTIYF.

The gene calls are TRBV3-1 (or the pseudogene TRBV3-2) and TRBJ2-1; a weak D match, TRBD1 (5 bases). Germline V lookup: CDR1 LGHDT, CDR2 YNNKEL (reference sequence). This CDR3 has 14 residues. Trimming took 2 bases from V and 4 from J, leaving 9 bases between them. The CDR3 sequence is CASSQNTGYNEQFF. The DNA of the CDR3 is TGTGCCAGCAGCCAAAATACAGGATACAATGAGCAGTTCTTC.

This chain uses TRBV18 with TRBJ2-1, with D perhaps TRBD1 (5 bases). V shed 3 bases and J shed 5 bases, with 11 bases lying between them. The germline CDR1 and CDR2 sequences are KGHSH and LQKENI. This CDR3 region has 14 residues. The CDR3 bases are TGTGCCAGCTCACCGGGGCAGTTTGACAATGAGCAGTTCTTC. This encodes CASSPGQFDNEQFF.

This chain links TRBV19 with TRBJ2-7; tentative D call: TRBD2 (5 bases). Germline-derived CDR1 and CDR2 are LNHDA and SQIVND (reference sequence). CDR3 length: 15 residues. V was trimmed by 7 bases and J by 5 bases, leaving 21 bases between them. CDR3 DNA: TGTGCCAGTAAGTCTGGGTTTGTAGGACTCCACGAGCAGTACTTC. It codes for CASKSGFVGLHEQYF.

This chain joins TRBV24-1 and TRBJ1-1; 10 nucleotides agree with TRBD1. Germline V gene sequence: CDR1 KGHDR, CDR2 SFDVKD. With 7 bases clipped from V and 4 bases from J, the junction kept 5 bases outside the gene matches. This CDR3 contains 14 residues. The CDR3 region has the DNA TGTGCCACCAGACCGGGACAGGGGCCCACTGAAGCTTTCTTT. Its protein is CATRPGQGPTEAFF.

The rearrangement links TRBV12-5 to TRBJ2-1; 14 bases align to TRBD2. From germline, CDR1 is LGHNT and CDR2 FRNRAP. This CDR3 spans 15 amino acids. V gave up 5 bases and J gave up 9 bases; unmatched junction bases: 6. The CDR3 DNA reads as TGTGCTAGTGGTCGACCGGGACTAGCGGGGGTTGAGCAGTTCTTC. It yields the protein CASGRPGLAGVEQFF. The variable domain in full, completed from reference TRBV12-5 and TRBJ2-1, reads DARVTQTPRHKVTEMGQEVTMRCQPILGHNTVFWYRQTMMQGLELLAYFRNRAPLDDSGMPKDRFSAEMPDATLATLKIQPSEPRDSAVYFCASGRPGLAGVEQFFGPGTRLTVL.

The V gene is TRBV15, the J gene TRBJ1-6, with D uncertain. The CDR3 runs 15 residues. The germline CDR1 and CDR2 sequences are LNHNV and YYDKDF (reference sequence). The ends were cut back, 6 bases at V and 0 bases at J, with 9 bases in the middle. The DNA of the CDR3 is TGTGCCACCAGTTCACATGGCTCCTATAATTCACCCCTCCACTTT. This translates into CATSSHGSYNSPLHF.

Here the CDR3 reads CASSPGQAREKLFF. The CDR3 DNA reads TGTGCCAGCTCACCGGGACAGGCTCGCGAAAAACTGTTTTTT. The chain carries TRBV18 and TRBJ1-4; 8 bases fit TRBD1. The CDR3 extends over 14 amino acids. V gave up 3 bases and J gave up 8 bases; unmatched junction bases: 5. Germline V gives CDR1 KGHSH, CDR2 LQKENI.

The V and J genes are TRBV5-4 and TRBJ1-2; D is unresolved. V dropped 3 bases and J dropped 8 bases, with 11 bases sitting between them. Germline CDR1 reads SGHNT; CDR2 reads YYREEE (reference sequence). This CDR3 region has 12 residues. The CDR3: CASSSDIFGYTF. The CDR3 DNA is TGTGCCAGCAGCTCCGACATATTCGGCTACACCTTC.

The CDR3: CSVGAGINEKLFF. DNA for the CDR3: TGCAGCGTTGGGGCAGGGATTAATGAAAAACTGTTTTTT. The V gene is TRBV29-1, the J gene TRBJ1-4; possibly TRBD1 for D (5 bases). Germline lookup yields CDR1 SQVTM and CDR2 ANQGSEA. Trimming took off 4 bases at V and 4 bases at J, with 10 bases between the two ends. The CDR3 loop spans 13 amino acids.

The V call is TRBV28, the J call TRBJ1-2; D ambiguous. Germline CDR1 reads MDHEN; CDR2 reads SYDVKM. The CDR3 has 12 residues. V was shortened by 2 bases and J by 4 bases, with 5 bases between the two germline ends. The CDR3 protein is CASSLTIYGYTF. DNA of the CDR3: TGTGCCAGCAGTTTAACAATCTATGGCTACACCTTC.

In regard to this clone: The same CDR3 arises from other DNA sequences in this sample as well. This chain uses TRBV2 with TRBJ1-5; D remains unclear. This CDR3 comprises 12 residues. Germline V gives CDR1 SNHLY, CDR2 FYNNEI. Trimming removed 6 bases at V and 0 bases at J, with 3 bases between. The DNA for the CDR3 is TGTGCCAGCAGCGGTAGCAATCAGCCCCAGCATTTT. It yields the protein CASSGSNQPQHF.